The present TCR beta chain was sequenced within a study of identical twins (dated by TCRdb to 2016 to 2018). At the level of the whole study: To test whether fetal clonotypes persist, this study deep-sequenced TCR alpha and beta repertoires from monozygotic twins, from unrelated adults of various ages, and from cord blood. Replicate twin experiments were performed at different times using different library preparation protocols to rule out contamination.

Library generation was performed with 5' RACE. Data came from an Illumina HiSeq 2000. Template switching added a universal primer binding site, and the final cDNA carried a unique molecular identifier that allowed TCR cDNA molecules to be counted accurately. Specific primers in the conserved constant-segment region were used to synthesize first-strand cDNA for the TCR alpha and beta chains. To control for contamination, each cDNA library was double barcoded with a SMART-Mk sample barcode plus Illumina barcodes. Two successive PCR steps introduced TruSeq adapter sequences along with Illumina sample barcodes. The Illumina HiSeq platform was used with custom primers to sequence TCR alpha and beta cDNA libraries. The paper's processing steps were these. MiGEC processed the raw reads to extract unique molecular identifiers, while MiXCR was used to determine the CDR3 positions. Recombination models were inferred per individual with the repgenHMM and IGoR tools using an EM algorithm. Shared clonotype analysis was performed with the tcR package in R, normalizing sharing by the product of cloneset sizes. To study raw recombination without the effects of thymic and clonal selection, out-of-frame nonproductive sequences were analyzed. TCRdb's own reprocessing of the public reads used fastp at Q25 and MiXCR and kept productive beta chains. CDR3 protein duplicates are merged, each entry listing the most common genes and DNA. Clone size and V and J calls follow TCRdb, not the original study. Across this sample there are roughly 480,000 distinct CDR3 sequences, with roughly 24% seen only once. The ten largest account for around 3% of the sample.

Every donor in the study was a healthy Caucasian. The twin cohort comprised three pairs of female monozygotic twins, all aged roughly 18 to 29 years. Positive isolation kits from Invitrogen were used to isolate the CD4+ and CD8+ T cell populations. Points on this clonotype: The antigen it recognizes is unknown. No much larger clonotype is one base removed from it; base qualities were not supplied.

The study at large found these results: Fewer insertions were carried by abundant cord blood beta clonotypes; a weaker similar trend was observed in young adult naive repertoires, while no such trend was observed in memory repertoires. Excess twin sharing in beta out-of-frame sequences was weaker because fewer shared sequences lowered the signal-to-noise ratio. Zero-insertion analyses could be partly confounded by invariant T cells such as MAIT and iNKT, although diverse VJ usage argued against such confounding for most clonotypes. Because the same donors could not be followed over many years, the conclusions relied on cross-sectional statistical analysis. In monozygotic twins, out-of-frame TCR alpha sharing was systematically underestimated by recombination models, although the models agreed with sharing between unrelated individuals. Compared with coincidental sharing between unrelated individuals, out-of-frame TCR alpha sequences shared between twins had an excess of sequences with low generation probability.

These same data were also listed under a study on T cells expressing NK-cell markers. Per that second paper: Three sorted T-cell subsets (CD3+CD56+NKG2C+, CD3+CD56+NKG2C- and CD3+CD56-NKG2C+) from fewer than 10 donors had their TCR beta-chain repertoires profiled. Among the eight sequenced donors, only one was HCMV-seronegative, while the other seven were HCMV-seropositive. In several experiments an anti-gammadeltaTCR antibody was added to restrict sorting to alphabetaTCR-expressing T cells. In a handful of donors, the dominant CD3+CD56+NKG2C+ clonotypes were among the top 10 CD8+ clonotypes and accounted for 1.0-7.0% of CD8+ T cells. Those dominant clonotypes were again the most abundant among CD3+CD56-NKG2C+ cells in a handful of donors, at about 28.3-60.1%. Whether the expanded NKG2C-expressing T cell clones were specific for HCMV antigens was left unclear. The study sequenced eight donors, all healthy volunteers chosen at random: three men and five women. HCMV serostatus was determined by detecting HCMV-specific IgG in serum with a commercial ELISA kit. Reads were demultiplexed and grouped by UMI with MIGEC, and clonotypes were assembled and quantified with MiTCR. To remove erroneous sequences, TCR cDNA sequences were retained only when supported by two or more reads. Downstream repertoire analysis used the tcR package, and clonotypes were matched across fractions by CDR3 nucleotide sequence plus V segment. Antigen specificity was annotated against VDJdb with VDJmatch, allowing one amino acid substitution in CDR3.

The source material was CD4+ T cells sorted from blood. This sequence was found in a woman in her late teens or twenties in good health.

The CDR3 reads CSAMPSRAGGDTQYF. The DNA is as follows: TGCAGTGCTATGCCCTCCCGGGCGGGGGGAGATACGCAGTATTTT. The chain joins TRBV20-1 to TRBJ2-3, with 8 central nucleotides matching TRBD2. V lost 4 bases and J lost 5 bases, and the count of bases not matched to a germline gene is 11. CDR3 length: 15 amino acids, cysteine to phenylalanine. The DNA shown is the 45-base CDR3, in frame from base 1. The germline V gene (reference sequence) sets CDR1 to DFQATT and CDR2 to SNEGSKA.